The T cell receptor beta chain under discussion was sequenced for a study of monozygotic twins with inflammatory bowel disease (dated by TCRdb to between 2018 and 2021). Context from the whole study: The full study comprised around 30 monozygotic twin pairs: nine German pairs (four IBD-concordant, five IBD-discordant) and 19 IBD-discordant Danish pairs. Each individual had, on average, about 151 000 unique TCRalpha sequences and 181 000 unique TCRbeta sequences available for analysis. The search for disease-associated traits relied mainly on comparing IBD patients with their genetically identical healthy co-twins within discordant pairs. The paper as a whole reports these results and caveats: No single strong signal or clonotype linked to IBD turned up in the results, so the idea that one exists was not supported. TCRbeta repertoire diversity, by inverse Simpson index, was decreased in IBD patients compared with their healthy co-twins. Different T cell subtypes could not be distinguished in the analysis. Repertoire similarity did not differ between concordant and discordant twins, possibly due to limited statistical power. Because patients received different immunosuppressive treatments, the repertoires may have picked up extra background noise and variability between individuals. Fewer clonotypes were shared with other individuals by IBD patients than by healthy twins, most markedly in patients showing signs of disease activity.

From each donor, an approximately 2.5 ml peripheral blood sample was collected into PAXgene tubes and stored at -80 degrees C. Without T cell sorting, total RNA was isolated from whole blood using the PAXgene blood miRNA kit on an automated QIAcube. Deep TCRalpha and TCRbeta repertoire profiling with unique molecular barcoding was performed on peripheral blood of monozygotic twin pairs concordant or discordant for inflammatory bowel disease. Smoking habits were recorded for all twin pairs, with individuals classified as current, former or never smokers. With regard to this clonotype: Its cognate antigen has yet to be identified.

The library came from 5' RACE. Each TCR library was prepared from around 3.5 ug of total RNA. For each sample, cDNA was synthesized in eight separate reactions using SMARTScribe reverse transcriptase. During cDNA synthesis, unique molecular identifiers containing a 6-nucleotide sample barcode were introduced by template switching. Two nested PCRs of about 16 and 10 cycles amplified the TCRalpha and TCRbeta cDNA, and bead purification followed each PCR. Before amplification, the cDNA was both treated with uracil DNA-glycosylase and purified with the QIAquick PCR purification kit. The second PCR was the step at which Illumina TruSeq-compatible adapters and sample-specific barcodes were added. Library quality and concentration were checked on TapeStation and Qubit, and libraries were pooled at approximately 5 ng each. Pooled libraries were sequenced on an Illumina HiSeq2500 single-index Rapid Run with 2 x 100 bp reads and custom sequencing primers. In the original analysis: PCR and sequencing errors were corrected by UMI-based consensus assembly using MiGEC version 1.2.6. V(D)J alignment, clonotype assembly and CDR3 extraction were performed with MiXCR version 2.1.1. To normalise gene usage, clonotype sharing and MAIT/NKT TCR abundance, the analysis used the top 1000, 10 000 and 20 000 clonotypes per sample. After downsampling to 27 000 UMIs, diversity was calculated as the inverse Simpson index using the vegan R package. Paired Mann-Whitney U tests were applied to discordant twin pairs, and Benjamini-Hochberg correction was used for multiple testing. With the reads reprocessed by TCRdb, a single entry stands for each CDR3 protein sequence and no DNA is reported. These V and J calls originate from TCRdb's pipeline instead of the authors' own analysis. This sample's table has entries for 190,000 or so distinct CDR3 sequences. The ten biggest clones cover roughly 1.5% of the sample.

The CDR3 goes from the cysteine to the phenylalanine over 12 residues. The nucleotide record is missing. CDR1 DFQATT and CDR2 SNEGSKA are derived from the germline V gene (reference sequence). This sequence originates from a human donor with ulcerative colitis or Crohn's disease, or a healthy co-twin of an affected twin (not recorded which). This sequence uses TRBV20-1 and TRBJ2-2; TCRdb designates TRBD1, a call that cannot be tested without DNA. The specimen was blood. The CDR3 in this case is CSAPAGTGELFF.